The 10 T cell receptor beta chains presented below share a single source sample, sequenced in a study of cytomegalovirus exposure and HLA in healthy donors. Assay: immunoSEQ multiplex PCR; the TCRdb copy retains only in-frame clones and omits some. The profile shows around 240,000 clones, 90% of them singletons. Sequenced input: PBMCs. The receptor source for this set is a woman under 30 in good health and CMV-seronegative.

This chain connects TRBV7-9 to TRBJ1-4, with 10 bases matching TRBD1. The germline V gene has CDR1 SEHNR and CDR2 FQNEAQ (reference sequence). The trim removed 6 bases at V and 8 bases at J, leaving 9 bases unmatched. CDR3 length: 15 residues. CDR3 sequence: CASRRQGADREKLFF. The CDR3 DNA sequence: TGTGCCAGCAGACGACAGGGGGCGGATCGGGAAAAACTGTTTTTT. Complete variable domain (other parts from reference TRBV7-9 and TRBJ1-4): DTGVSQNPRHKITKRGQNVTFRCDPISEHNRLYWYRQTLGQGPEFLTYFQNEAQLEKSRLLSDRFSAERPKGSFSTLEIQRTEQGDSAMYLCASRRQGADREKLFFGSGTQLSVL.

The CDR3 reads CASSQDDDRSPLHF. In DNA form, the CDR3 reads TGCGCCAGCAGCCAAGATGATGACAGATCACCCCTCCACTTT. The genes are TRBV4-3 and TRBJ1-6, with D possibly TRBD1 on 5 matching bases. The CDR3 runs 14 residues. CDR1 LGHNA and CDR2 YSLEER come from the germline V gene. Trimming pared 0 bases from V and 10 bases from J, leaving 10 bases between.

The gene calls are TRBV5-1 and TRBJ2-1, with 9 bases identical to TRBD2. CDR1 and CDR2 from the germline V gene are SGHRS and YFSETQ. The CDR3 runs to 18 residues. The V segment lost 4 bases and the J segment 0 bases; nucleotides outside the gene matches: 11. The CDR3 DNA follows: TGCGCCAGCAGCCTAGAGCGGGGGGTCTATTACTCCTACAATGAGCAGTTCTTC. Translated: CASSLERGVYYSYNEQFF.

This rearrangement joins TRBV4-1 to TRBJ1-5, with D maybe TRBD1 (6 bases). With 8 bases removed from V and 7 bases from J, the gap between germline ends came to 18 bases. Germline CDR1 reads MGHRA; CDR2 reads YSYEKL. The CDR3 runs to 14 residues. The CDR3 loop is CASGNAGAGQPQHF. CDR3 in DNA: TGCGCCAGCGGAAACGCAGGGGCGGGCCAGCCCCAGCATTTT.

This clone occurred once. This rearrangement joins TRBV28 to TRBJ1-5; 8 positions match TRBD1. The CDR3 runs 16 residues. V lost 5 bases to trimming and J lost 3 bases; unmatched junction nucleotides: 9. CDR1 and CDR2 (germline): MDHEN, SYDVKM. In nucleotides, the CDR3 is TGTGCCAGCAGTATTCGGACAGGGAGTTTCAATCAGCCCCAGCATTTT. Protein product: CASSIRTGSFNQPQHF.

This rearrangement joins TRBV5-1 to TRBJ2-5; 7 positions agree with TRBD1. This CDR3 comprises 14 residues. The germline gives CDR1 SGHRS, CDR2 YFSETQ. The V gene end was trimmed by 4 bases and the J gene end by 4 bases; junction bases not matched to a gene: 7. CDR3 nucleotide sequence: TGCGCCAGCAGCAAGAAGACAGGGACAGAGACCCAGTACTTC. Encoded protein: CASSKKTGTETQYF.

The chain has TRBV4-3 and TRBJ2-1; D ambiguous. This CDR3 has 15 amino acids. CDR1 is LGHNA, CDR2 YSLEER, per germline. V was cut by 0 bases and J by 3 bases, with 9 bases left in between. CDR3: CASSQDEVLYNEQFF. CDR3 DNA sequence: TGCGCCAGCAGCCAAGACGAGGTCCTCTACAATGAGCAGTTCTTC.

The CDR3 spells CASQGYEQYF. The CDR3 nucleotides read TGTGCCAGTCAGGGGTACGAGCAGTACTTC. The chain couples TRBV6-1 to TRBJ2-7; tentatively, D is TRBD1 (6 bases). Germline CDR1 MNHNS, CDR2 SASEGT. The V gene lost 9 bases and the J gene lost 4 bases, with 7 bases spanning the gap. The CDR3 covers 10 residues.

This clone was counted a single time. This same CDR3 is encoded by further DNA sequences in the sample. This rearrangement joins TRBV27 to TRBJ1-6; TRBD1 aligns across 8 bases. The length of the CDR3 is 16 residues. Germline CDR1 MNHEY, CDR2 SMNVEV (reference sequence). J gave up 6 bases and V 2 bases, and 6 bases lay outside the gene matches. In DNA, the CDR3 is TGTGCCAGCAGTTTACAGGGGGCCGGCCGTAATTCACCCCTCCACTTT. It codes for CASSLQGAGRNSPLHF.

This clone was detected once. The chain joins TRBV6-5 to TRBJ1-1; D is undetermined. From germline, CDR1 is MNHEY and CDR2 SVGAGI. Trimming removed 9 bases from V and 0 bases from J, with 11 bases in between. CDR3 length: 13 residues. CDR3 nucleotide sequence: TGTGCCAGTTCCGAACCTATGAACACTGAAGCTTTCTTT. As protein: CASSEPMNTEAFF.